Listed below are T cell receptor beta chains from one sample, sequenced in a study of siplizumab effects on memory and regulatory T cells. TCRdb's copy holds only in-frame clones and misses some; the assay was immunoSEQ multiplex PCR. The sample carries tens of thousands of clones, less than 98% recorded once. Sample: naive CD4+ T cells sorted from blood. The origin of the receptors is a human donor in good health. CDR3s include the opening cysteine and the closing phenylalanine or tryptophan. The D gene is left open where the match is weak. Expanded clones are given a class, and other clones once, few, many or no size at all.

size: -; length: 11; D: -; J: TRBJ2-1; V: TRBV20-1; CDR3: CSARDHHEQFF; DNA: TGCAGTGCTAGAGATCACCATGAGCAGTTCTTC
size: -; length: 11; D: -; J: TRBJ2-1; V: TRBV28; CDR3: CASSPRETQFF; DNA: TGTGCCAGTAGTCCTCGGGAAACGCAGTTCTTC
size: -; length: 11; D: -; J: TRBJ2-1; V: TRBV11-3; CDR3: CASSRRGEQFF; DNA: TGTGCCAGCAGCCGACGGGGGGAGCAGTTCTTC
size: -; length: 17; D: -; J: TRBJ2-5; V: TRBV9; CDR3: CASSVEKMGGSQETQYF; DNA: TGTGCCAGCAGCGTAGAGAAGATGGGTGGCAGCCAAGAGACCCAGTACTTC
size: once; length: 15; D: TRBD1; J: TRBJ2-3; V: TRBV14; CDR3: CASSLKGQITDTQYF; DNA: TGTGCCAGCAGCCTTAAGGGACAGATCACAGATACGCAGTATTTT
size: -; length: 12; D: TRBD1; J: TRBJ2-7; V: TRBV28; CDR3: CASHRGNYEQYF; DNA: TGTGCCTCCCACAGGGGAAACTACGAGCAGTACTTC
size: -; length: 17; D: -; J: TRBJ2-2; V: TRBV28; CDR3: CASSFQPGTPRTGELFF; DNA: TGTGCCAGCAGTTTTCAGCCGGGCACCCCCCGCACCGGGGAGCTGTTTTTT
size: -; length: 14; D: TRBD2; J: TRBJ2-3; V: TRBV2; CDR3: CASSGLAGADTQYF; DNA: TGTGCCAGCAGTGGACTAGCGGGAGCAGATACGCAGTATTTT
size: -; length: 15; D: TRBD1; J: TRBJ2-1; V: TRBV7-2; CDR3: CASSVTGQSYNEQFF; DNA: TGTGCCAGCAGCGTGACAGGGCAGTCCTACAATGAGCAGTTCTTC
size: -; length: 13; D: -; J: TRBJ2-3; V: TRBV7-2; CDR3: CASSFYGSDTQYF; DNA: TGTGCCAGCAGTTTCTACGGGAGCGATACGCAGTATTTT
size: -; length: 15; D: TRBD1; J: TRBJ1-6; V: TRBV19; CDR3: CASSSEQGTGSPLHF; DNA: TGTGCCAGTAGTTCGGAACAGGGGACAGGGTCACCCCTCCACTTT
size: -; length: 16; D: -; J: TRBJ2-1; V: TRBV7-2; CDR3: CASSIRQESSYNEQFF; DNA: TGTGCCAGCAGCATCCGACAGGAGAGCTCCTACAATGAGCAGTTCTTC
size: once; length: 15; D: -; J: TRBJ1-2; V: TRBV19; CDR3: CASSIVGPGNYGYTF; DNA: TGTGCCAGTAGTATAGTAGGACCGGGAAACTATGGCTACACCTTC
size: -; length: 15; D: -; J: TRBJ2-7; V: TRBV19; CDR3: CASSGTGGVWHEQYF; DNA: TGTGCCAGTAGTGGGACCGGCGGGGTTTGGCACGAGCAGTACTTC
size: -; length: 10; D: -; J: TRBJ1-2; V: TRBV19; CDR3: CASGLGGYTF; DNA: TGTGCCAGTGGCTTGGGGGGCTACACCTTC
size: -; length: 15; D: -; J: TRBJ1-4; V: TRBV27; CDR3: CASRAWGITNEKLFF; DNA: TGTGCCAGCAGAGCGTGGGGGATAACTAATGAAAAACTGTTTTTT
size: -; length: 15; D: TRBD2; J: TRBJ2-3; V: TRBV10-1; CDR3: CASSKSGSSTDTQYF; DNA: TGCGCCAGCTCGAAAAGCGGGAGTAGCACAGATACGCAGTATTTT
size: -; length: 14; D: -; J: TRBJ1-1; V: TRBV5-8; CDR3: CASSFRDSYTEAFF; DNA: TGTGCCAGCAGCTTCAGGGATTCGTACACTGAAGCTTTCTTT
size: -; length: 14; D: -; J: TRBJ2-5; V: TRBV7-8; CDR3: CASSFGSGSETQYF; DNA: TGTGCCAGCAGCTTTGGTTCCGGGAGTGAGACCCAGTACTTC
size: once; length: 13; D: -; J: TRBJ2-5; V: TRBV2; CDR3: CASSAGFQETQYF; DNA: TGTGCCAGCAGTGCCGGATTCCAAGAGACCCAGTACTTC
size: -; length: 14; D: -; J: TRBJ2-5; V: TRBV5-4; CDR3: CASSQGQFQETQYF; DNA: TGTGCCAGCAGCCAAGGACAGTTCCAAGAGACCCAGTACTTC
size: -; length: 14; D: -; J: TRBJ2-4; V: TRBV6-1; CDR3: CASRTGVGGNIQYF; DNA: TGTGCCAGCAGGACGGGGGTCGGGGGAAACATTCAGTACTTC
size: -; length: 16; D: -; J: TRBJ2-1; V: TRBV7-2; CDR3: CASSLNRLTLHNEQFF; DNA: TGTGCCAGCAGCTTAAACCGGTTGACCCTTCACAATGAGCAGTTCTTC
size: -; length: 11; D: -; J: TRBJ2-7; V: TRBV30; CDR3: CAWSDTYEQYF; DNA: TGTGCCTGGAGTGATACCTACGAGCAGTACTTC
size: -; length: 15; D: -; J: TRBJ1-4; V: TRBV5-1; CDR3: CASSLFSNGNEKLFF; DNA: TGCGCCAGCAGCTTGTTCTCGAATGGGAATGAAAAACTGTTTTTT
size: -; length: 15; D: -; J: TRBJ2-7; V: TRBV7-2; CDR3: CASSLGASASYEQYF; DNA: TGTGCCAGCAGCTTAGGGGCTAGCGCCTCCTACGAGCAGTACTTC
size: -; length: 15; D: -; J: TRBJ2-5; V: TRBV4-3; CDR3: CASSQGQEGGETQYF; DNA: TGCGCCAGCAGCCAAGGCCAGGAGGGAGGAGAGACCCAGTACTTC
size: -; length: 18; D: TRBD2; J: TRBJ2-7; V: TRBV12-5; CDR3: CASGLVLDSAGVSHEQYF; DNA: TGTGCTAGTGGTTTGGTACTAGACTCTGCGGGAGTTTCCCACGAGCAGTACTTC
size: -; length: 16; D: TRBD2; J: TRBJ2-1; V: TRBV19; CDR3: CASSPSSGSSYNEQFF; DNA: TGTGCCAGTAGTCCCTCTAGCGGTTCCTCCTACAATGAGCAGTTCTTC
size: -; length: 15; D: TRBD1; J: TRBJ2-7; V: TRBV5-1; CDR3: CASSQPGQAEREQYF; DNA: TGCGCCAGCAGCCAACCGGGACAGGCCGAGCGGGAGCAGTACTTC
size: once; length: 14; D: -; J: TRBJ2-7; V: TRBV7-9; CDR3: CASSPGVARYEQYF; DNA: TGTGCCAGCAGTCCCGGGGTAGCGAGGTACGAGCAGTACTTC